These T cell receptor beta chains were read from a single sample in a study of CD8 T cells in ankylosing spondylitis. TCRdb re-called the 5' RACE reads with MiXCR, one entry per CDR3 protein. Of around 280,000 distinct CDR3 sequences listed, 20% are singletons. The sequenced material came from blood, either unsorted or a sorted T cell fraction (not recorded which). These receptor sequences come from a male donor with ankylosing spondylitis or in good health (not recorded which). CDR3s include the opening cysteine and the closing phenylalanine or tryptophan. D genes are given only for firm matches.

J	V	D	CDR3
TRBJ2-1	TRBV20-1	NA	CSARDMGRQRNEQFF
TRBJ2-4	TRBV3-1	NA	CASSQGPVAKNIQYF
TRBJ2-1	TRBV3-1	NA	CASGSVGHGERQFF
TRBJ2-3	TRBV10-3	NA	CAISKTGLGSTDTQYF
TRBJ2-5	TRBV20-1	TRBD2	CSAGGLAGVVETQYF
TRBJ2-2	TRBV12-3/TRBV12-4	NA	CASSRTALHGTGELFF
TRBJ2-3	TRBV29-1	NA	CSVETGPDTQYF
TRBJ2-6	TRBV10-3	NA	CAISVGFLGVSGANVLTF
TRBJ2-1	TRBV11-2	NA	CASSLARNNEQFF
TRBJ1-4	TRBV10-2	TRBD1	CASNSGTAGRGEKLFF
TRBJ2-1	TRBV20-1	TRBD2	CSVGLAGILGNEQFF
TRBJ2-3	TRBV5-6	NA	CASSLFPQGLTDTQYF
TRBJ1-1	TRBV29-1	NA	CSVALGVGTEAFF
TRBJ2-3	TRBV18	NA	CASSPSPAGSTDTQYF
TRBJ2-1	TRBV6-5	TRBD2	CASSYSTSGRVNEQFF
TRBJ2-5	TRBV5-1	NA	CASSPTIGGTQYF
TRBJ2-2	TRBV12-3/TRBV12-4	NA	CASSFHTGELFF
TRBJ1-6	TRBV2	NA	CASSVAGSSYNSPLHF
TRBJ2-2	TRBV29-1	TRBD1	CSVALTGGLTGELFF
TRBJ1-5	TRBV3-1	NA	CASSQATGQPQHF
TRBJ1-6	TRBV2	NA	CASSEIYDRWGNNSPLHF
TRBJ2-5	TRBV5-1	NA	CASSLDTVGTQYF
TRBJ1-4	TRBV20-1	NA	CSASLGQGEKLFF
TRBJ2-1	TRBV20-1	NA	CSAHHNEQFF
TRBJ1-1	TRBV6-1	NA	CASRNGPNTEAFF
NA	TRBV12-3/TRBV12-4	NA	CASSLGAGGRTDTQHF
TRBJ1-4	TRBV27	NA	CASSRDLGATNEKLFF
TRBJ1-1	TRBV27	TRBD1	CASSRGLNLMNTEAFF
TRBJ1-2	TRBV28	NA	CASSLRAGALYGYTF